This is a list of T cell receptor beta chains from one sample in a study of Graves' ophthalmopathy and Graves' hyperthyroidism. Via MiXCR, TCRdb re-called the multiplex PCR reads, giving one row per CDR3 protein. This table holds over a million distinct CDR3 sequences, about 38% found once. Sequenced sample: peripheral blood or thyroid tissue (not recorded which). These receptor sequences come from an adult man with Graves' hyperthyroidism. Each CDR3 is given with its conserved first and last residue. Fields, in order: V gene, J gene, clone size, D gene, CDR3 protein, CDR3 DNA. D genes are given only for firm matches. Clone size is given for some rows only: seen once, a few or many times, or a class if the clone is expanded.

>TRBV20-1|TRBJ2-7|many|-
CSASGTPAYEQYF
TGCAGTGCTAGTGGGACACCGGCCTACGAGCAGTACTTC
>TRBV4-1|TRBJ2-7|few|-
CASSHMDEGWAGDEQYF
TGCGCCAGCAGCCATATGGACGAGGGCTGGGCCGGGGACGAGCAGTACTTC
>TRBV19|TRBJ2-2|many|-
CASSPGQSTGELFF
TGTGCCAGTAGTCCCGGACAGAGCACCGGGGAGCTGTTTTTT
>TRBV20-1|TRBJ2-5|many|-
CSALTGAQETQYF
TGCAGTGCCCTGACGGGGGCCCAAGAGACCCAGTACTTC
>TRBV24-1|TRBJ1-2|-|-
CATSIPEANYGYTF
TGTGCCACCAGTATCCCGGAAGCCAACTATGGCTACACCTTC
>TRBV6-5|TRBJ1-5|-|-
CASSRTPNSNQPQHF
TGTGCCAGCAGCCGGACACCTAATAGCAATCAGCCCCAGCATTTT
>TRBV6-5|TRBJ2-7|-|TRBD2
CASSNDRASGRIDSYEQYF
TGTGCCAGCAGTAACGATAGGGCTAGCGGGAGAATAGACTCCTACGAGCAGTACTTC
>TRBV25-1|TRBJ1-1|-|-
CASSGQRGRDTEAFF
TGTGCCAGCAGCGGACAGCGGGGGAGGGACACTGAAGCTTTCTTT
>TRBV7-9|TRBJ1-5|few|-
CASSLFAGAFQPQHF
TGTGCCAGCAGCTTGTTCGCCGGGGCTTTCCAGCCCCAGCATTTT
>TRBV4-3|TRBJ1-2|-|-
CASSQALRERTDGYAF
TGCGCCAGCAGCCAAGCCCTTAGGGAAAGGACGGACGGCTACGCCTTC
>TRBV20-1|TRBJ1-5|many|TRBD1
CSARTGDGPQHF
TGCAGTGCTAGGACAGGGGACGGGCCCCAGCATTTT
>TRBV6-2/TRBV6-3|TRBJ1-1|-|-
CASSYSTGGQNTEAFF
TGTGCCAGCAGTTACTCGACGGGGGGCCAGAACACTGAAGCTTTCTTT
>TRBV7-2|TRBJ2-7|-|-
CASSLYRDKPYEQYF
TGTGCCAGCAGCTTGTACCGGGACAAACCCTACGAGCAGTACTTC
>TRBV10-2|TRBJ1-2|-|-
CASSEPDSKNYGYTF
TGCGCCAGCAGTGAGCCGGACAGCAAAAACTATGGCTACACCTTC
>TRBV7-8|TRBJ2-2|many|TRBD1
CASSLGQGLAGELFF
TGTGCCAGCAGCCTGGGACAGGGTCTTGCCGGGGAGCTGTTTTTT
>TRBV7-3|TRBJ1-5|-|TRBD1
CASSITGGRAQHF
TGTGCCAGCAGCATCACAGGGGGCAGAGCCCAGCATTTT
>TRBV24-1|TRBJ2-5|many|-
CATSDPGLAQETQYF
TGTGCCACCAGTGATCCGGGACTTGCCCAAGAGACCCAGTACTTC
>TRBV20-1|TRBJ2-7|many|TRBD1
CSATGTEIYEQYF
TGCAGTGCGACCGGGACAGAAATTTACGAGCAGTACTTC
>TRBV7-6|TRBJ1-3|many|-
CASSSRGGLSGNTIYF
TGTGCCAGCAGCTCAAGGGGTGGTTTATCTGGAAACACCATATATTTT
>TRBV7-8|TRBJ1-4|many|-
CASSRQDNEKLFF
TGTGCCAGCAGCCGACAGGATAATGAAAAACTGTTTTTT
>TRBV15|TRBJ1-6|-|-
CATSRGRDSPLHF
TGTGCCACCAGCAGAGGCCGGGATTCACCCCTCCACTTT
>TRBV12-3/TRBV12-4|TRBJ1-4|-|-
CASSLPGEDEKLFF
TGTGCCAGCAGTTTACCGGGGGAGGATGAAAAACTGTTTTTT
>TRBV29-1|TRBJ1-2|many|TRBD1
CSVEGQGNYGYTF
TGCAGCGTTGAAGGACAGGGGAACTATGGCTACACCTTC
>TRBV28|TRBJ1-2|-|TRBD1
CASNRGNGYTF
TGTGCTTCAAACAGGGGGAATGGCTACACCTTC
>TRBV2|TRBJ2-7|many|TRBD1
CASRASRDRAYEQYF
TGTGCCAGCAGAGCTTCTCGGGACAGGGCATACGAGCAGTACTTC
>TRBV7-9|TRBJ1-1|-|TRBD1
CASSLSRGEAEAFF
TGTGCCAGCAGCTTGAGCAGGGGGGAGGCTGAAGCTTTCTTT
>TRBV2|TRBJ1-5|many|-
CASMTGGRQHF
TGTGCCAGCATGACGGGGGGCCGTCAGCATTTT
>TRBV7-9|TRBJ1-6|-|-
CASSGSGSQNNSPLHF
TGTGCCAGCAGCGGCAGCGGCAGTCAGAATAATTCACCCCTCCACTTT
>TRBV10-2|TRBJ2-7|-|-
CASMTGTYEQYF
TGCGCCAGCATGACAGGCACCTACGAGCAGTACTTC
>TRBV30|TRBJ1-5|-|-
CAWSDQGNQPQHF
TGTGCCTGGAGTGATCAGGGCAATCAGCCCCAGCATTTT
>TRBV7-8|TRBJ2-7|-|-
CATAFGLGPYEQYF
TGTGCCACCGCCTTCGGACTCGGTCCCTACGAGCAGTACTTC
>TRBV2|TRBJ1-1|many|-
CASSTQTDEAFF
TGTGCCAGCAGTACTCAGACGGACGAAGCTTTCTTT
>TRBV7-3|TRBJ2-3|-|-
CASSLEGGNTDTQYF
TGTGCCAGCAGCTTGGAGGGGGGAAACACAGATACGCAGTATTTT
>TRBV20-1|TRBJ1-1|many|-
CSAPDPQWLSTEAFF
TGCAGTGCTCCGGACCCCCAGTGGTTGAGCACTGAAGCTTTCTTT
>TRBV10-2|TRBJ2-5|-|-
CASSSGTVTQYF
TGCGCCAGCAGCAGTGGAACCGTGACCCAGTACTTC
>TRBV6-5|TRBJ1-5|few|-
CASSYSPFNQPQHF
TGTGCCAGCAGTTACTCGCCCTTCAATCAGCCCCAGCATTTT
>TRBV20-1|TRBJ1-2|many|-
CSADRWGEVGYTF
TGCAGTGCAGACCGCTGGGGCGAAGTGGGCTACACCTTC
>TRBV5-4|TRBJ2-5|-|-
CASSLGKGRQETQYF
TGTGCCAGCAGCTTGGGGAAGGGGCGACAAGAGACCCAGTACTTC
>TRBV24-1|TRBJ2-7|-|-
CATSGGYIDVTYEQYF
TGTGCCACCAGTGGCGGGTACATCGATGTCACCTACGAGCAGTACTTC